This T cell receptor (beta chain) was observed in a study of radiation and T cells in renal cell carcinoma (TCRdb year 2020). Describing the broader study: In total, almost 55 samples, comprising approximately 26 tumors and roughly 27 peripheral blood samples, were subjected to TCR beta sequencing. A total of roughly 4 million unique CDR3 nucleotide sequences, encoding roughly 2.7 million unique CDR3 amino acid sequences, were found across all 55 or so samples. The last blood draw happened 4 weeks after radiation, timed to coincide with nephrectomy.

On the study overall, not on this receptor specifically: Because the trial had a single-armed design, the trial could not examine how radiation dose or scheduling affected the TCR repertoire. An increase in top tumor clonotypes in blood was observed from baseline to 2 weeks post-radiation, followed by contraction by 4 weeks, which was taken to suggest transient expansion of tumor-resident clones. Because no pretreatment tumor biopsies were available, whether clonotypes were present in the tumor at baseline could not be determined. Blood repertoire dynamics were not followed beyond 4 weeks after treatment.

Read against the paper, the sample's time point label means: blood 4 weeks post-SBRT, at nephrectomy. Reading the label with the study, this specimen's treatment or condition is: 15 Gy SBRT to primary tumor, nephrectomy 4 weeks later. Samples came from a clinical trial, in which primary renal cell carcinomas received 15 Gy stereotactic body radiation therapy followed by nephrectomy 4 weeks later. To track tumor-enriched clonotypes, serial peripheral blood was sampled from radiation-treated patients at baseline and at 2 weeks and 4 weeks after SBRT. Renal cell carcinoma with clear cell pathology was present in all patients. Genomic DNA for TCR sequencing was prepared using the QIAamp DNA Blood Mini Kit (Qiagen). The analyses included only samples that passed all quality control checks. TCR beta libraries were generated from genomic DNA with the immunoSEQ kit, following the manufacturer's recommendations. To prepare the libraries, a first multiplex PCR with proprietary primers was run, followed by a second PCR that added unique barcodes, and a bead cleanup was done after each round. A positive control reaction and a negative control reaction, both provided in the kit, were run with every batch of samples. The final libraries were assessed on an Agilent 4200 TapeStation D1000 ScreenTape, pooled by volume, and quantified by qPCR. An Illumina NextSeq500 fitted with a MidOutput 150-cycle cartridge performed the sequencing, running 156 Read1 cycles and 15 Index1 cycles with the kit's custom primers. The pooled library was loaded at approximately 0.99 pM, and about 19% PhiX control was spiked in. In the authors' own workflow: Vendor-processed data were analyzed in R, with a clonotype defined as all T cells sharing the same CDR3 nucleotide sequence. For clone abundance analyses, frequencies were normalized to the 10,000 most abundant clones in each sample. Public T cell clones, averaging fewer than five per sample, were removed before analysis. Tumor-enriched clonotypes and baseline blood-enriched clonotypes were defined as those with an abundance difference of at least 32-fold between compartments. A beta-binomial differential abundance model was applied to find clonotypes that expanded or contracted between blood time points. Tumor-blood repertoire similarity was measured with the Baroni-Urbani and Buser coefficient, and group comparisons used two-tailed Wilcoxon tests in R. TCRdb's version of the immuneACCESS table is confined to in-frame rearrangements and falls short of the full clone set. An unresolved V gene accounts for under half of the shortfall where checked; the remainder is of unknown origin. V and J calls and clone size are those listed in that table; D and trimming were worked out from the DNA. The sample profile shows about 150,000 clones; 86% of them were found once. The top ten clones comprise around 17% of the sample.

As regards this clone: The specificity of this receptor is unknown. Per-base qualities were not stored, and no clone one base away is much larger.

Spanning cysteine to phenylalanine, the CDR3 consists of 15 amino acids. Here the CDR3 DNA is all that survives: 45 bases in frame from base 1. V is pared back by 4 bases and J by 0 bases, with 10 bases lying between the germline termini. The germline V gene provides CDR1 SNHLY and CDR2 FYNNEI. The source material was blood, sampled from a patient whose treatment included radiotherapy and nephrectomy. Recombination joined TRBV2 with TRBJ1-3; no D gene is confidently identified. The TCR comes from a woman in her forties or fifties with renal cell carcinoma. The base sequence is TGTGCCAGCAGTGCGGAGGAGAGCTCTGGAAACACCATATATTTT. It encodes CASSAEESSGNTIYF.